These 15 T cell receptor beta chains came from one sample sequenced in a study of cytomegalovirus exposure and HLA in healthy donors (dated by TCRdb to 2016 to 2017). Libraries were constructed by the immunoSEQ multiplex PCR assay. The multiplex PCR relied on a mix of 60 forward primers for TCR Vbeta segments and 13 reverse primers for TCR Jbeta segments. In TCRdb, the immuneACCESS table is reduced to in-frame sequences with V and J assigned. These tables do not hold every clone; where another copy was compared, an unresolved V gene accounts for under half, and the others remain unexplained. The sample yields tens of thousands of clones; about 65% were counted once. The leading ten clones occupy roughly 25% of the sample. The sequencing input was PBMCs. These receptors came from a man in his fifties or sixties in good health and CMV-seropositive.

The chain is built from TRBV6-5 and TRBJ1-5; 7 nucleotides agree with TRBD1. CDR3 length: 15 amino acids. From germline, CDR1 is MNHEY and CDR2 SVGAGI. V lost 0 bases to trimming and J lost 7 bases; unmatched junction nucleotides: 6. The CDR3 reads CASSYSQGMGQPQHF. The CDR3 bases are TGTGCCAGCAGTTACTCACAGGGGATGGGCCAGCCCCAGCATTTT.

V gene TRBV6-5 combines with J gene TRBJ1-2, with 9 bases fitting TRBD1. With 6 bases clipped from V and 6 bases from J, the junction kept 5 bases outside the gene matches. The CDR3 length is 13 residues. In germline, CDR1 is MNHEY, CDR2 SVGAGI. DNA for the CDR3: TGTGCCAGCAGCCCCGGACAGGGGCATGGCTACACCTTC. Amino acids: CASSPGQGHGYTF.

V is TRBV30 and J is TRBJ1-2; 7 bases match TRBD1. The germline gives CDR1 GTSNPN, CDR2 SVGIG (reference sequence). J was trimmed by 4 bases and V by 2 bases; bases with no gene match: 7. CDR3 size: 14 residues. CDR3 DNA sequence: TGTGCCTGGAGTACGACAGGGTTTGGCTATGGCTACACCTTC. Translating it yields CAWSTTGFGYGYTF.

This chain links TRBV4-2 with TRBJ2-7, with 8 bases matching TRBD1. Per the germline V gene, CDR1 is LGHNA and CDR2 is YNFKEQ. The ends lost 4 bases at V and 6 bases at J; junction bases unmatched: 8. The CDR3 has 14 amino acids. The CDR3 spells CASSLDRGTGEQYF. In DNA form, the CDR3 reads TGTGCCAGCAGCCTTGACAGGGGTACGGGCGAGCAGTACTTC.

This clone was seen only once. J is TRBJ2-5 and V is TRBV9; 8 nucleotides align to TRBD1. Trimming took 3 bases from V and 5 from J; bases not matched to a gene: 6. Germline V gene sequence: CDR1 SGDLS, CDR2 YYNGEE. The CDR3 has 14 residues. The CDR3 is CASSAGQGLETQYF. In DNA, the CDR3 is TGTGCCAGCAGCGCAGGACAGGGTCTGGAGACCCAGTACTTC.

The chain uses TRBV5-1 and TRBJ2-5; D is unresolved. This CDR3 is 13 amino acids long. V was shortened by 4 bases and J by 5 bases, with 12 bases between the two germline ends. Per the germline V gene, CDR1 is SGHRS and CDR2 is YFSETQ. The DNA for the CDR3 is TGCGCCAGCAGCGTAAACATCGGGGAGACCCAGTACTTC. Its protein is CASSVNIGETQYF. The variable domain in full, with the rest retrieved from reference TRBV5-1 and TRBJ2-5, is KAGVTQTPRYLIKTRGQQVTLSCSPISGHRSVSWYQQTPGQGLQFLFEYFSETQRNKGNFPGRFSGRQFSNSRSEMNVSTLELGDSALYLCASSVNIGETQYFGPGTRLLVL.

This sequence joins TRBV2 and TRBJ1-6; 7 positions agree with TRBD1. V lost 6 bases to trimming and J lost 7 bases; unmatched junction nucleotides: 9. Germline loops: CDR1 SNHLY, CDR2 FYNNEI. The CDR3 covers 15 residues. The CDR3 region has the DNA TGTGCCAGCAGACGCGAGGGGGCTGGGAATTCACCCCTCCACTTT. Its protein is CASRREGAGNSPLHF.

The rearrangement uses TRBV5-1 and TRBJ2-1, with a weak D call TRBD2 (5 bases). Germline V gives CDR1 SGHRS, CDR2 YFSETQ. Trimming pared 5 bases from V and 6 bases from J, leaving 9 bases between. The CDR3 runs to 12 residues. CDR3 in amino acids: CASRGGPNEQFF. The DNA for the CDR3 is TGCGCCAGCAGGGGCGGGCCCAATGAGCAGTTCTTC.

The chain couples TRBV29-1 to TRBJ1-3; TRBD1 matches at 9 bases. Germline V gene data show CDR1 as SQVTM and CDR2 as ANQGSEA. CDR3 size: 14 residues. The junction had 4 bases not matched to a gene; V was cut back by 5 bases and J by 2 bases. In DNA form, the CDR3 reads TGCAGCGTTCTACGACAGGGGGCTGGAAACACCATATATTTT. Encoded protein: CSVLRQGAGNTIYF.

This clone occurred once. The rearrangement links TRBV19 to TRBJ2-1; 12 bases match TRBD2. From germline, CDR1 is LNHDA and CDR2 SQIVND (reference sequence). The CDR3 sequence is 16 residues long. The junction had 13 bases not matched to a gene; V was cut back by 10 bases and J by 6 bases. This CDR3 is CATERLGLAGSNEQFF. Here the CDR3 DNA reads TGTGCCACCGAAAGATTAGGACTAGCGGGATCCAATGAGCAGTTCTTC. The entire variable domain, with the rest obtained from reference TRBV19 and TRBJ2-1, is as follows: DGGITQSPKYLFRKEGQNVTLSCEQNLNHDAMYWYRQDPGQGLRLIYYSQIVNDFQKGDIAEGYSVSREKKESFPLTVTSAQKNPTAFYLCATERLGLAGSNEQFFGPGTRLTVL.

The rearrangement links TRBV5-1 to TRBJ2-2, with 7 bases fitting TRBD2. There are 15 residues in the CDR3. V was pared by 2 bases and J by 7 bases, with 8 bases of the junction left unmatched. Germline-derived CDR1 and CDR2 are SGHRS and YFSETQ. CDR3 bases: TGCGCCAGCAGCTTACCCAGCGGGGTAAGCGGGGAGCTGTTTTTT. This encodes CASSLPSGVSGELFF.

Notes on this clone: It is likely a read error: a sequence one base away is far more abundant. Other DNA sequences in this specimen translate into the identical CDR3. The chain is built from TRBV5-4 and TRBJ2-1; D might be TRBD1 (5 bases). CDR1 is SGHNT and CDR2 is YYREEE in the germline V gene (reference sequence). The CDR3 totals 10 residues. The CDR3 DNA reads TGTGCCAAGACACAGGATGACCAGTTCTTC. Its translation: CAKTQDDQFF.

The chain links TRBV10-3 to TRBJ1-1; 7 nucleotides match TRBD1. The CDR3 extends over 13 amino acids. Germline CDR1 and CDR2: ENHRY and SYGVKD. V gave up 0 bases and J gave up 11 bases; unmatched junction bases: 6. CDR3 DNA sequence: TGTGCCATCAGTGAGTCGAGCGACAGGGAGGCTTTCTTT. Its protein product is CAISESSDREAFF.

This clone was found a few times. This chain joins TRBV2 and TRBJ2-5; D is unclear. The V gene's germline CDR1 is SNHLY and CDR2 FYNNEI. The CDR3 consists of 11 residues. The V and J ends lost 6 bases and 0 bases respectively, with 2 bases between them. The CDR3: CASSDQETQYF. Here the CDR3 DNA reads TGTGCCAGCAGCGACCAAGAGACCCAGTACTTC.

The chain combines TRBV7-3 with TRBJ2-7; 7 nucleotides agree with TRBD2. CDR3 length: 15 amino acids. V was clipped by 4 bases and J by 4 bases; unmatched bases: 10. Germline V gene lookup returns CDR1 SGHTA and CDR2 FQGTGA. The CDR3 is CASSSTASGLYEQYF. The CDR3 DNA reads as TGTGCCAGCAGCTCCACGGCTAGCGGTCTGTACGAGCAGTACTTC. The whole variable domain, filled in from reference TRBV7-3 and TRBJ2-7, reads GAGVSQTPSNKVTEKGKYVELRCDPISGHTALYWYRQSLGQGPEFLIYFQGTGAADDSGLPNDRFFAVRPEGSVSTLKIQRTERGDSAVYLCASSSTASGLYEQYFGPGTRLTVT.